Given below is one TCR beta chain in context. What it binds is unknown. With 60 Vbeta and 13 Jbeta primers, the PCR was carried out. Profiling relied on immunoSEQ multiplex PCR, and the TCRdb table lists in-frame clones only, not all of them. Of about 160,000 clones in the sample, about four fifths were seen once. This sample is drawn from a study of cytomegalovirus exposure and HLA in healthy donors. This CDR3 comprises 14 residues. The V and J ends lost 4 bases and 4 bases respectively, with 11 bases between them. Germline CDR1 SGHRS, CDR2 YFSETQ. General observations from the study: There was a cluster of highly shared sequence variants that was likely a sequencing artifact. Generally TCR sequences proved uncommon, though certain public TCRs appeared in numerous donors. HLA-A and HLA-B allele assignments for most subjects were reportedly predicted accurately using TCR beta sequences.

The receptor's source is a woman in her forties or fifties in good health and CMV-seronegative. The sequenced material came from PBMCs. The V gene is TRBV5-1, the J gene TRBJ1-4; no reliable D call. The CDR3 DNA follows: TGCGCCAGCAGCACCGGACTATATAATGAAAAACTGTTTTTT. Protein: CASSTGLYNEKLFF.